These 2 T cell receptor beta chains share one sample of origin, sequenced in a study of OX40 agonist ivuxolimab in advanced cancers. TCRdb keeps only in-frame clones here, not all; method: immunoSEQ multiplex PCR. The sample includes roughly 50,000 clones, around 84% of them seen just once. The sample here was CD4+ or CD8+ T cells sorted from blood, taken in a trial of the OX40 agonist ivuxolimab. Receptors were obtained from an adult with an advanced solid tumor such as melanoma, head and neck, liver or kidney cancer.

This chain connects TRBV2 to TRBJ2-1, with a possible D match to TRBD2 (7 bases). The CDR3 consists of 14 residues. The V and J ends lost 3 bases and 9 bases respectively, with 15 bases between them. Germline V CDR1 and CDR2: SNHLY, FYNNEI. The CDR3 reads CASSDWGGPLEQFF. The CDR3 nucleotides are TGTGCCAGCAGTGATTGGGGGGGGCCACTTGAGCAGTTCTTC.

The CDR3 protein is CASSFAPGRNTEAFF. CDR3 DNA sequence: TGCGCCAGCAGCTTTGCCCCAGGGAGGAACACTGAAGCTTTCTTT. The rearrangement links TRBV5-1 to TRBJ1-1; TRBD1 is a possible D gene (5 bases). Trimming pared 2 bases from V and 1 base from J, leaving 12 bases between. CDR3 length: 15 residues. The germline gives CDR1 SGHRS, CDR2 YFSETQ.